A selection of T cell receptor beta chains follows, all from one sample in a study of identifying expanded T cells in peripheral blood. The repertoire was sequenced with immunoSEQ multiplex PCR; TCRdb's copy has only in-frame clones and lacks some. The table lists about 90,000 clones, more than 75% of them singletons. Source material: blood. All receptors derive from a person aged 18 to 75 in good health. CDR3s include the opening cysteine and the closing phenylalanine or tryptophan. D genes are given only for firm matches. Some rows mark clone size as missing; the rest say once, few, many or name a class of expanded clone.

V gene: TRBV5-4
D gene: .
J gene: TRBJ1-5
clone size: .
CDR3 DNA: TGTGCCAGCAGCTCCAATCAGCCCCAGCATTTT
CDR3 protein: CASSSNQPQHF

V gene: TRBV18
D gene: TRBD1
J gene: TRBJ1-6
clone size: .
CDR3 DNA: TGTGCCAGCTCTCTTGGACAGGGGGATTCACCCCTCCACTTT
CDR3 protein: CASSLGQGDSPLHF

V gene: TRBV4-1
D gene: .
J gene: TRBJ1-5
clone size: .
CDR3 DNA: TGCGCCAGCAGCCAAGTGTTGTCAGTCAATCAGCCCCAGCATTTT
CDR3 protein: CASSQVLSVNQPQHF

V gene: TRBV6-1
D gene: .
J gene: TRBJ1-2
clone size: .
CDR3 DNA: TGTGCCAGCAGCCGGGATTTTACCTATGGCTACACCTTC
CDR3 protein: CASSRDFTYGYTF

V gene: TRBV4-3
D gene: .
J gene: TRBJ2-5
clone size: .
CDR3 DNA: TGCGCCAGCAGCCAAGAAATCCTGATACAAGAGACCCAGTACTTC
CDR3 protein: CASSQEILIQETQYF

V gene: TRBV18
D gene: .
J gene: TRBJ2-1
clone size: once
CDR3 DNA: TGTGCCAGCTCACCAAACTCCTACAATGAGCAGTTCTTC
CDR3 protein: CASSPNSYNEQFF

V gene: TRBV7-3
D gene: .
J gene: TRBJ2-7
clone size: .
CDR3 DNA: TGTGCCAGCAGCCCGACAGATGATGTCTACGAGCAGTACTTC
CDR3 protein: CASSPTDDVYEQYF

V gene: TRBV11-2
D gene: .
J gene: TRBJ1-1
clone size: .
CDR3 DNA: TGTGCCAGCAGAGGGATAGGGACTGAAGCTTTCTTT
CDR3 protein: CASRGIGTEAFF

V gene: TRBV7-2
D gene: .
J gene: TRBJ1-1
clone size: .
CDR3 DNA: TGTGCCAGCAGCTTAGCTGGAGATTCGAACACTGAAGCTTTCTTT
CDR3 protein: CASSLAGDSNTEAFF

V gene: TRBV5-6
D gene: .
J gene: TRBJ2-5
clone size: .
CDR3 DNA: TGTGCCAGCAGCTTGATACAGAGAGAGACCCAGTACTTC
CDR3 protein: CASSLIQRETQYF

V gene: TRBV5-6
D gene: .
J gene: TRBJ2-7
clone size: .
CDR3 DNA: TGTGCCAGCAGCACCGGACTAATTTACGAGCAGTACTTC
CDR3 protein: CASSTGLIYEQYF

V gene: TRBV18
D gene: .
J gene: TRBJ1-4
clone size: .
CDR3 DNA: TGTGCCAGCTCACCACCGGGCGGGGCGCGGGGAAAACTGTTTTTT
CDR3 protein: CASSPPGGARGKLFF

V gene: TRBV5-6
D gene: TRBD1
J gene: TRBJ1-2
clone size: .
CDR3 DNA: TGTGCCAGCAGCGCCGACTCTGACAGGGCCCTTTATGGCTACACCTTC
CDR3 protein: CASSADSDRALYGYTF

V gene: TRBV27
D gene: TRBD2
J gene: TRBJ2-2
clone size: .
CDR3 DNA: TGTGCCAGCCGGCGGGAGCCGAACACCGGGGAGCTGTTTTTT
CDR3 protein: CASRREPNTGELFF

V gene: TRBV7-6
D gene: .
J gene: TRBJ1-2
clone size: .
CDR3 DNA: TGTGCCAGCAGCTTATGGAACTATGGCTACACCTTC
CDR3 protein: CASSLWNYGYTF

V gene: TRBV5-1
D gene: .
J gene: TRBJ2-5
clone size: .
CDR3 DNA: TGCGCCAGCAGCTTGGATTGGATAGAGACCCAGTACTTC
CDR3 protein: CASSLDWIETQYF

V gene: TRBV6-5
D gene: .
J gene: TRBJ1-2
clone size: .
CDR3 DNA: TGTGCCAGCAGTTACGATGGGGGTGGTAGCTATGGCTACACCTTC
CDR3 protein: CASSYDGGGSYGYTF

V gene: TRBV5-5
D gene: .
J gene: TRBJ1-2
clone size: .
CDR3 DNA: TGTGCCAGCAGCTTAACAGAGTTCTATGGCTACACCTTC
CDR3 protein: CASSLTEFYGYTF

V gene: TRBV6-9
D gene: .
J gene: TRBJ2-7
clone size: .
CDR3 DNA: TGTGCCAGCAGTTGGGTTTTGCTGAGGGAGCAGTACTTC
CDR3 protein: CASSWVLLREQYF

V gene: TRBV29-1
D gene: .
J gene: TRBJ1-2
clone size: .
CDR3 DNA: TGCAGCGTTGAGGCCCGGTACCCTGCGGGGGGCTACACCTTC
CDR3 protein: CSVEARYPAGGYTF

V gene: TRBV30
D gene: TRBD1
J gene: TRBJ1-6
clone size: .
CDR3 DNA: TGTGCCTGCAAAGCCGGGACAGGAGATTCACCCCTCCACTTT
CDR3 protein: CACKAGTGDSPLHF

V gene: TRBV5-6
D gene: .
J gene: TRBJ1-2
clone size: few
CDR3 DNA: TGTGCCAGCAGCTTGGATACAATGGGAGGCTACACCTTC
CDR3 protein: CASSLDTMGGYTF

V gene: TRBV10-2
D gene: .
J gene: TRBJ1-1
clone size: once
CDR3 DNA: TGCGCCAGCGGCGACGGTTATAACACTGAAGCTTTCTTT
CDR3 protein: CASGDGYNTEAFF

V gene: TRBV5-6
D gene: TRBD1
J gene: TRBJ1-1
clone size: .
CDR3 DNA: TGTGCCAGCAGCCTCGAGGGTAGGGGGCGGACCGCAGCTTTCTTT
CDR3 protein: CASSLEGRGRTAAFF

V gene: TRBV5-1
D gene: .
J gene: TRBJ2-3
clone size: .
CDR3 DNA: TGCGCCAGTGAGACAGCTTCTAGCACAGATACGCAGTATTTT
CDR3 protein: CASETASSTDTQYF

V gene: TRBV5-4
D gene: .
J gene: TRBJ1-1
clone size: .
CDR3 DNA: TGTGCCAGCAGCCCCTCTACCGTGACTGAAGCTTTCTTT
CDR3 protein: CASSPSTVTEAFF

V gene: TRBV7-9
D gene: .
J gene: TRBJ1-2
clone size: .
CDR3 DNA: TGTGCCAGCAGCGAGGGGCAGAACTATGGCTACACCTTC
CDR3 protein: CASSEGQNYGYTF

V gene: TRBV7-8
D gene: TRBD1
J gene: TRBJ1-2
clone size: .
CDR3 DNA: TGTGCCAGCAGCTTGGGGCGGACAGGAAAGCACTATGGCTACACCTTC
CDR3 protein: CASSLGRTGKHYGYTF

V gene: TRBV30
D gene: .
J gene: TRBJ2-5
clone size: .
CDR3 DNA: TGTGCCTGGGGAAGACAGCCGAAAGAGACCCAGTACTTC
CDR3 protein: CAWGRQPKETQYF

V gene: TRBV7-2
D gene: .
J gene: TRBJ1-2
clone size: .
CDR3 DNA: TGTGCCAGCAGCTTATCTTCTTCGACTAACTATGGCTACACCTTC
CDR3 protein: CASSLSSSTNYGYTF

V gene: TRBV18
D gene: .
J gene: TRBJ2-7
clone size: once
CDR3 DNA: TGTGCCAGCTCACAGCAAGAGACGGGGGAGCAGTACTTC
CDR3 protein: CASSQQETGEQYF

V gene: TRBV7-9
D gene: .
J gene: TRBJ1-1
clone size: .
CDR3 DNA: TGTGCCAGCAGCGAAACACCAGGGCAAGAAGCTTTCTTT
CDR3 protein: CASSETPGQEAFF

V gene: TRBV20-1
D gene: .
J gene: TRBJ2-2
clone size: .
CDR3 DNA: TGCAGTGCTAGAGGGGAGCTGTTTTTT
CDR3 protein: CSARGELFF

V gene: TRBV27
D gene: TRBD1
J gene: TRBJ1-2
clone size: .
CDR3 DNA: TGTGCCAGCAGTTCCCAGGGGGTGCTTGGCTACACCTTC
CDR3 protein: CASSSQGVLGYTF

V gene: TRBV18
D gene: TRBD1
J gene: TRBJ1-1
clone size: .
CDR3 DNA: TGTGCCAGCTCACCAGGACAGGTCACTGAAGCTTTCTTT
CDR3 protein: CASSPGQVTEAFF

V gene: TRBV19
D gene: .
J gene: TRBJ2-5
clone size: .
CDR3 DNA: TGTGCCAGTAGTACTAGGACGGACGCGTACGGAGAGACCCAGTACTTC
CDR3 protein: CASSTRTDAYGETQYF

V gene: TRBV12-5
D gene: TRBD1
J gene: TRBJ1-1
clone size: .
CDR3 DNA: TGTGCTAGTGGTTTTTTCCACAAACCAAAAACGGGACAGGTGAACACTGAAGCTTTCTTT
CDR3 protein: CASGFFHKPKTGQVNTEAFF

V gene: TRBV19
D gene: .
J gene: TRBJ2-1
clone size: .
CDR3 DNA: TGTGCCAGTAGCACCCGGGGGGCGGGGGAAACCTACAATGAGCAGTTCTTC
CDR3 protein: CASSTRGAGETYNEQFF

V gene: TRBV27
D gene: .
J gene: TRBJ2-2
clone size: .
CDR3 DNA: TGTGCCAGCAGTGGACATGGGACCCGGAGGATGTTTTTT
CDR3 protein: CASSGHGTRRMFF

V gene: TRBV7-7
D gene: .
J gene: TRBJ2-7
clone size: .
CDR3 DNA: TGTGCCAGCAGCTTACCCCGGTACGAGCAGTACTTC
CDR3 protein: CASSLPRYEQYF

V gene: TRBV7-9
D gene: .
J gene: TRBJ2-1
clone size: .
CDR3 DNA: TGTGCCAGCAGCCTGGGGGACTCCGATCCTCACAATGAGCAGTTCTTC
CDR3 protein: CASSLGDSDPHNEQFF